The 13 T cell receptor beta chains reported below all come from one sample, sequenced in a study of blood T cell repertoires in COVID-19. Using immunoSEQ multiplex PCR, the repertoire was profiled, and TCRdb retains in-frame clones only, with some absent. The sample lists about 200,000 clones, around 84% occurring once. The specimen sequenced was PBMCs or T cells enriched from blood (not recorded which). These receptors all come from a man aged 35-49 years who had recovered from COVID-19.

The chain recombines TRBV11-2 with TRBJ2-1; no firm D call. This CDR3 comprises 16 residues. Germline V lookup: CDR1 SGHAT, CDR2 FQNNGV. V was clipped by 0 bases and J by 9 bases, with 18 bases between them. This CDR3 is CASSLDSPLRLVEQFF. CDR3 nucleotides: TGTGCCAGCAGCTTAGATTCGCCCCTCCGGTTAGTTGAGCAGTTCTTC.

In its sample, this clone was seen once. V usage is TRBV6-6 and J usage is TRBJ2-4; 7 bases agree with TRBD2. Germline loops: CDR1 MNHNY, CDR2 SVGAGI (reference sequence). This CDR3 comprises 19 residues. The J segment lost 0 bases and the V segment lost 5 bases, leaving 16 bases of the junction unmatched. In nucleotides, the CDR3 is TGTGCCAGCAGTCAACGGGGGGACCAGCCATTACTAGCCAAAAACATTCAGTACTTC. Amino acid sequence: CASSQRGDQPLLAKNIQYF.

This clone was counted between two and nine times. The J gene is TRBJ2-3, the V gene TRBV3-1 (or the pseudogene TRBV3-2), with D unclear. The V and J ends lost 4 bases and 0 bases respectively, with 17 bases between them. The CDR3 extends over 17 amino acids. Germline CDR1 LGHDT, CDR2 YNNKEL (reference sequence). DNA for the CDR3: TGTGCCAGCAGCCGAGCTGTTGGCGGAACAAGCACAGATACGCAGTATTTT. Residues: CASSRAVGGTSTDTQYF.

This chain joins TRBV7-9 and TRBJ1-2; 11 bases align to TRBD1. Germline V lookup: CDR1 SEHNR, CDR2 FQNEAQ (reference sequence). The CDR3 extends over 17 amino acids. Trimming removed 6 bases from V and 2 bases from J; junction bases left unmatched: 11. The chain's CDR3 is CASRETGQGVRNYGYTF. The CDR3 coding sequence is TGTGCCAGCAGGGAGACGGGACAGGGGGTTCGGAACTATGGCTACACCTTC.

The chain recombines TRBV9 with TRBJ1-1; D is unresolved. Germline CDR1 is SGDLS and CDR2 is YYNGEE. The CDR3 extends over 15 amino acids. Trimming took 0 bases from V and 6 from J, leaving 15 bases between them. The DNA of the CDR3 is TGTGCCAGCAGCGTAGTTACACAGCCGACCCCTGAAGCTTTCTTT. Protein product: CASSVVTQPTPEAFF.

Here the CDR3 DNA reads TGTGCCACCCAGGGCCCCTACAATGAGCAGTTCTTC. This translates into CATQGPYNEQFF. The chain carries TRBV6-4 and TRBJ2-1; D is perhaps TRBD1 (5 bases). The CDR3 is 12 amino acids. V was shortened by 10 bases and J by 2 bases, with 9 bases between the two germline ends. Per germline, CDR1 MRHNA and CDR2 SNTAGT.

The chain couples TRBV4-2 to TRBJ1-2; tentative D call: TRBD1 (5 bases). The V end was cut by 0 bases, the J end by 7 bases, with 18 bases between. Germline CDR1 reads LGHNA; CDR2 reads YNFKEQ. The CDR3 consists of 16 residues. The DNA for the CDR3 is TGTGCCAGCAGCCAAGATCAAGGTTCCAGGGCGGTTGGCTACACCTTC. Protein product: CASSQDQGSRAVGYTF.

The V gene is TRBV6-5, the J gene TRBJ2-7, with TRBD2 as a possible D gene (5 bases). Germline values: CDR1 MNHEY, CDR2 SVGAGI. The CDR3 has 13 amino acids. V was cut by 7 bases and J by 5 bases, with 15 bases left in between. CDR3 in amino acids: CASTGFLQNEQYF. The CDR3 nucleotides read TGTGCCAGCACGGGGTTTCTTCAAAACGAGCAGTACTTC.

This clone was detected ten times or more. The J gene is TRBJ2-7, the V gene TRBV27; tentatively, D is TRBD2 (6 bases). Trimming pared 2 bases from V and 3 bases from J, leaving 11 bases between. The germline gives CDR1 MNHEY, CDR2 SMNVEV (reference sequence). The CDR3 length is 14 residues. The chain's CDR3 is CASSLDLGGYEQYF. CDR3 DNA sequence: TGTGCCAGCAGTTTAGATCTGGGGGGCTACGAGCAGTACTTC.

CDR3 coding DNA: TGCGCCAGCAGCCAGGGGACATCGTCCTTCTCTGGAAACACCATATATTTT. This encodes CASSQGTSSFSGNTIYF. V gene TRBV5-1 combines with J gene TRBJ1-3; the D gene is possibly TRBD1 (6 bases). This CDR3 is built from 17 residues. Trimming left V 4 bases short and J 0 bases short, with 17 bases between. Germline values: CDR1 SGHRS, CDR2 YFSETQ.

The rearrangement links TRBV25-1 to TRBJ2-7; D is possibly TRBD2 (5 bases). The V gene lost 1 base and the J gene lost 6 bases, with 19 bases spanning the gap. The V gene's germline CDR1 is MGHDK and CDR2 SYGVNS. CDR3 size: 16 residues. CDR3 loop: CASSESRLGRAGEQYF. DNA of the CDR3: TGTGCCAGCAGTGAATCTCGCCTCGGAAGGGCGGGCGAGCAGTACTTC.

V and J are TRBV6-2 or TRBV6-3 and TRBJ2-7; possible D gene TRBD2, 5 bases. Germline loops: CDR1 MNHEY, CDR2 SVGEGT. Trimming left V 0 bases short and J 2 bases short, with 14 bases between. The CDR3 spans 16 residues. The CDR3: CASSYSFNAGTYEQYF. In DNA, the CDR3 is TGTGCCAGCAGTTACTCCTTTAACGCCGGGACCTACGAGCAGTACTTC.

The sample holds a few counts of this clone. Within the sample, other DNA sequences also encode this same CDR3. The chain carries TRBV2 and TRBJ2-7; 8 nucleotides agree with TRBD1. Germline lookup yields CDR1 SNHLY and CDR2 FYNNEI. This CDR3 has 12 amino acids. With V trimmed by 6 bases and J by 2 bases, 0 bases remained unmatched. The CDR3 reads CASRGQAYEQYF. The CDR3 DNA sequence: TGTGCCAGCAGGGGACAGGCCTACGAGCAGTACTTC. The full variable domain, in which reference TRBV2 and TRBJ2-7 provide the parts outside the CDR3, is EPEVTQTPSHQVTQMGQEVILRCVPISNHLYFYWYRQILGQKVEFLVSFYNNEISEKSEIFDDQFSVERPDGSNFTLKIRSTKLEDSAMYFCASRGQAYEQYFGPGTRLTVT.